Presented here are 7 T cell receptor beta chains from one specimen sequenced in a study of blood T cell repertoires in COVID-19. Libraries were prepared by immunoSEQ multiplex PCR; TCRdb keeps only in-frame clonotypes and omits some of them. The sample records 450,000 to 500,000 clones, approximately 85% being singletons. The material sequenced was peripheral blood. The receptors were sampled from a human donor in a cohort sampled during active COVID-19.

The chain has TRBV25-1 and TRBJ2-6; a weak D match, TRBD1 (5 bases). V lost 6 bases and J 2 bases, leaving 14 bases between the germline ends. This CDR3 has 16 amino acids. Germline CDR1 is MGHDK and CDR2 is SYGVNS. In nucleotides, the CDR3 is TGTGCCAGCAGGGGGAATAGGGGCACTGGGGCCAACGTCCTGACTTTC. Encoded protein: CASRGNRGTGANVLTF.

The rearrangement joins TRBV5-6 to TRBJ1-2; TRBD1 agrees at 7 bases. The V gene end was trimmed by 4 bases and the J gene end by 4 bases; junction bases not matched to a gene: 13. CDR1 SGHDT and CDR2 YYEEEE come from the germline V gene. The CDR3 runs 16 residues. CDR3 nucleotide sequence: TGTGCCAGCAGCCCTATACCTCGGACAGGAGCCTATGGCTACACCTTC. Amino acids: CASSPIPRTGAYGYTF.

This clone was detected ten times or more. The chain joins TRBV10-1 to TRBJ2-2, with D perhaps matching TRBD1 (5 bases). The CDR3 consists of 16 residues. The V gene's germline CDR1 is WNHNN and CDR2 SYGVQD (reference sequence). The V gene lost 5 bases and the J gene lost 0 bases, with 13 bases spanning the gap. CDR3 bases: TGCGCCAGCAGTAGGTCTGGGGCCGCGAACACCGGGGAGCTGTTTTTT. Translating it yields CASSRSGAANTGELFF.

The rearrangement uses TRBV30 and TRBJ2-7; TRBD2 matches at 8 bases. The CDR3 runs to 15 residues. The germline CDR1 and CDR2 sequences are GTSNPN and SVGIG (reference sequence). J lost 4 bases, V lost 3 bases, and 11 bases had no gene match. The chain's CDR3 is CAWSVPRLALYEQYF. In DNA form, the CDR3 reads TGTGCCTGGAGCGTCCCGAGACTAGCGTTGTACGAGCAGTACTTC.

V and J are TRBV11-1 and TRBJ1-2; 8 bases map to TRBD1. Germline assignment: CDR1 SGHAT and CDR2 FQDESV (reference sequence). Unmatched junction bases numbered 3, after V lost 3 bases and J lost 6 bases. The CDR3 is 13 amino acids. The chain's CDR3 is CASSFRTGNGYTF. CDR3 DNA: TGTGCCAGCAGCTTCCGGACAGGGAATGGCTACACCTTC.

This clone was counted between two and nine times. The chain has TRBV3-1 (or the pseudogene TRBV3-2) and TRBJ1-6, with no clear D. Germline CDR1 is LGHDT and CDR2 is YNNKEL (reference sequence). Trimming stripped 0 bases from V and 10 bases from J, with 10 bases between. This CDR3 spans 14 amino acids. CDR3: CASSQELRGSPLHF. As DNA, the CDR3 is TGTGCCAGCAGCCAAGAATTGAGAGGGTCACCCCTCCACTTT.

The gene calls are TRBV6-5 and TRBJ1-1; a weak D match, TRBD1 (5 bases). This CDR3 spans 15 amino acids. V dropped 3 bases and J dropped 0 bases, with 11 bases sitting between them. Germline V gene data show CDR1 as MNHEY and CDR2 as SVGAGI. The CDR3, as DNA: TGTGCCAGCAGTTATAACCAGGGATTGAACACTGAAGCTTTCTTT. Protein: CASSYNQGLNTEAFF.